A selection of T cell receptor beta chains follows, all from one sample in a study of cytomegalovirus exposure and HLA in healthy donors. Sequencing used immunoSEQ multiplex PCR; TCRdb keeps in-frame clones, though not all of them. The table lists roughly 100,000 clones, around 66% of them singletons. The sample taken for sequencing was PBMCs. The receptors come from a woman in her 50s in good health and CMV-seronegative. The CDR3 runs from the conserved cysteine through the conserved F or W. The D gene is left open where the match is weak. A clone size is listed for some rows: how often the clone was seen (once, few, many), or a class if it is expanded.

clone_size j_call d_call v_call cdr3_aa cdr3_nt
- TRBJ2-7 - TRBV7-2 CASSPSSGTYEQYF TGTGCCAGCAGCCCCAGCTCAGGGACCTACGAGCAGTACTTC
- TRBJ2-1 - TRBV9 CASSVRGREQFF TGTGCCAGCAGCGTACGGGGGAGAGAGCAGTTCTTC
few TRBJ2-5 - TRBV5-1 CASSLDRSQETQYF TGCGCCAGCAGCTTGGACAGGTCTCAAGAGACCCAGTACTTC
- TRBJ2-7 TRBD2 TRBV6-5 CASTQLAGASYEQYF TGTGCCAGCACCCAACTTGCGGGAGCGTCCTACGAGCAGTACTTC
- TRBJ1-2 - TRBV5-6 CASSLRTAGNYGYTF TGTGCCAGCAGCTTAAGGACAGCCGGCAACTATGGCTACACCTTC
- TRBJ1-5 - TRBV4-1 CASSQDGRGNQPQHF TGCGCCAGCAGCCAAGATGGGAGGGGCAATCAGCCCCAGCATTTT
few TRBJ2-3 TRBD1 TRBV2 CASSITGGPDTQYF TGTGCCAGCAGTATTACAGGGGGCCCAGATACGCAGTATTTT
- TRBJ1-5 - TRBV15 CATSIHINQPQHF TGTGCCACCAGCATACACATCAATCAGCCCCAGCATTTT
once TRBJ1-1 - TRBV12-5 CASGPQAGAFF TGTGCTAGTGGTCCCCAGGCAGGAGCTTTCTTT
- TRBJ1-4 - TRBV7-6 CASSRRVITRATNEKLFF TGTGCCAGCAGCCGACGGGTGATAACACGAGCAACTAATGAAAAACTGTTTTTT
once TRBJ2-7 - TRBV18 CASSPSGSSYEQYF TGTGCCAGCTCACCATCGGGGAGCTCCTACGAGCAGTACTTC
- TRBJ1-2 TRBD1 TRBV4-1 CASRNPGQGTGYTF TGCGCCAGCAGAAACCCGGGACAGGGCACTGGCTACACCTTC
- TRBJ2-3 - TRBV5-1 CASSFVSSGTDTQYF TGCGCCAGCAGCTTCGTCTCCTCGGGCACAGATACGCAGTATTTT
- TRBJ2-3 - TRBV2 CASSDWGISTDTQYF TGTGCCAGCAGTGACTGGGGCATAAGCACAGATACGCAGTATTTT
once TRBJ2-2 - TRBV9 CASSVVVGRNTGELFF TGTGCCAGCAGCGTAGTTGTGGGGAGAAACACCGGGGAGCTGTTTTTT
- TRBJ2-1 TRBD1 TRBV11-3 CASSLAGTGGNNEQFF TGTGCCAGCAGCTTAGCCGGGACAGGGGGGAACAATGAGCAGTTCTTC
- TRBJ1-6 - TRBV30 CAWSVLDSGSPLHF TGTGCCTGGAGTGTATTGGACAGCGGATCACCCCTCCACTTT
- TRBJ2-3 - TRBV7-2 CASSPTPGGTDTQYF TGTGCCAGCAGCCCGACCCCGGGAGGCACAGATACGCAGTATTTT
- TRBJ2-1 TRBD2 TRBV28 CASRSLAGAGKQFF TGTGCCAGCAGATCTCTAGCGGGAGCCGGAAAGCAGTTCTTC
once TRBJ1-5 - TRBV4-2 CASSHLGRLDGNQPQHF TGTGCCAGCAGCCATCTCGGGAGGCTGGATGGCAATCAGCCCCAGCATTTT
- TRBJ2-6 - TRBV15 CATSRDREIGQVLTF TGTGCCACCAGCAGAGATCGGGAGATAGGCCAAGTCCTGACTTTC
- TRBJ2-7 TRBD1 TRBV2 CASSEAGTGKTEQYF TGTGCCAGCAGTGAAGCGGGGACAGGGAAGACCGAGCAGTACTTC
few TRBJ2-2 - TRBV4-2 CASSRGRTNTGELFF TGTGCCAGCAGCCGGGGGCGGACTAACACCGGGGAGCTGTTTTTT
once TRBJ1-1 - TRBV5-1 CASSLWGGPVGAEAFF TGCGCCAGCAGCTTGTGGGGGGGCCCGGTAGGCGCTGAAGCTTTCTTT
- TRBJ2-7 - TRBV6-5 CASSYSAARTYEQYF TGTGCCAGCAGTTACTCGGCGGCCAGAACCTACGAGCAGTACTTC
few TRBJ2-3 - TRBV5-8 CASSLSNGHSTDTQYF TGTGCCAGCAGCTTGAGTAATGGACACAGCACAGATACGCAGTATTTT
- TRBJ1-1 TRBD1 TRBV7-9 CASSSDRLNTEAFF TGTGCCAGCAGCTCGGACAGGCTGAACACTGAAGCTTTCTTT
- TRBJ2-7 - TRBV28 CASSPDRSSYEQYF TGTGCCAGCAGCCCGGACAGAAGCTCCTACGAGCAGTACTTC
few TRBJ1-2 - TRBV6-5 CASSYSGVQGGYTF TGTGCCAGCAGTTACTCGGGGGTTCAGGGGGGCTACACCTTC
- TRBJ1-5 TRBD1 TRBV6-1 CASSEGDRGRLGSNQPQHF TGTGCCAGCAGTGAAGGGGACAGGGGGCGATTAGGTAGCAATCAGCCCCAGCATTTT
- TRBJ2-1 TRBD2 TRBV4-1 CASSQGGLGRAEQFF TGCGCCAGCAGCCAAGGAGGACTAGGCCGGGCTGAGCAGTTCTTC
- TRBJ2-1 TRBD2 TRBV7-7 CASSVRLAGTAEQFF TGTGCTAGCAGCGTACGACTAGCGGGGACCGCTGAGCAGTTCTTC